Listed here are 16 T cell receptor beta chains from one sample, sequenced in a study of cytomegalovirus exposure and HLA in healthy donors. The study ran its PCR with 60 Vbeta and 13 Jbeta primers. The repertoire was sequenced with immunoSEQ multiplex PCR; TCRdb's copy has only in-frame clones and lacks some. The sample holds 85,000 to 100,000 clones, 81% seen once. Sequenced material: PBMCs. These receptors all stem from a girl aged 2 to 10 in good health and CMV-seropositive.

The chain links TRBV7-6 to TRBJ1-1, with a possible D match to TRBD1 (5 bases). Trimming removed 5 bases from V and 0 bases from J, with 10 bases in between. From germline, CDR1 is SGHVS and CDR2 FNYEAQ. The CDR3 length is 14 residues. CDR3 nucleotides: TGTGCCAGCAGCAACAGACAGATGAACACTGAAGCTTTCTTT. It specifies CASSNRQMNTEAFF.

V usage is TRBV27 and J usage is TRBJ2-7, with D unresolved. Germline CDR1 MNHEY, CDR2 SMNVEV (reference sequence). The length of the CDR3 is 12 residues. V lost 5 bases and J 2 bases, leaving 7 bases between the germline ends. CDR3 protein: CASSSVAYEQYF. CDR3 nucleotides: TGTGCCAGCAGTAGCGTTGCCTACGAGCAGTACTTC.

The J gene is TRBJ2-7, the V gene TRBV28; weak D call: TRBD2 (5 bases). The V gene's germline CDR1 is MDHEN and CDR2 SYDVKM. CDR3 length: 15 amino acids. V lost 8 bases, J lost 0 bases, and 17 bases lay in between. CDR3 nucleotides: TGTGCCAGCTTAAAAACTAGTCCCCTCTCCTACGAGCAGTACTTC. Amino acid sequence: CASLKTSPLSYEQYF.

V gene TRBV18 combines with J gene TRBJ1-2; the D is unclear. V lost 3 bases to trimming and J lost 6 bases, with 20 bases between them. This CDR3 has 16 residues. Germline V gene sequence: CDR1 KGHSH, CDR2 LQKENI. The CDR3, as DNA: TGTGCCAGCTCACCTTACTCCGGGGAAAGGAGGGATGGCTACACCTTC. Translation: CASSPYSGERRDGYTF. Full variable domain (rest looked up from reference TRBV18 and TRBJ1-2): NAGVMQNPRHLVRRRGQEARLRCSPMKGHSHVYWYRQLPEEGLKFMVYLQKENIIDESGMPKERFSAEFPKEGPSILRIQQVVRGDSAAYFCASSPYSGERRDGYTFGSGTRLTVV.

The J gene is TRBJ1-5, the V gene TRBV5-5; the D gene is possibly TRBD1 (6 bases). The V gene's germline CDR1 is SGHKS and CDR2 YYEKEE (reference sequence). V was pared by 4 bases and J by 2 bases, with 16 bases between. The CDR3 runs 16 residues. CDR3 residues: CASSPRAGDGNQPQHF. CDR3 nucleotides: TGTGCCAGCAGCCCCAGGGCAGGGGACGGCAATCAGCCCCAGCATTTT.

CDR3 sequence reads: CASSFGGSSYEQFF. The CDR3 DNA follows: TGTGCCAGCAGCTTTGGCGGGAGTAGCTATGAGCAGTTCTTC. The chain recombines TRBV7-9 with TRBJ2-1; 7 bases map to TRBD2. Germline V CDR1 and CDR2: SEHNR, FQNEAQ (reference sequence). The CDR3 runs to 14 residues. The V segment lost 3 bases and the J segment 8 bases; nucleotides outside the gene matches: 7.

The chain uses TRBV30 and TRBJ2-3; D ambiguous. Between the trimmed V and J ends, which lost 5 bases and 2 bases, there was a span of 11 bases. Germline V gene sequence: CDR1 GTSNPN, CDR2 SVGIG (reference sequence). The CDR3 contains 13 residues. CDR3 in amino acids: CAWDLGHTDTQYF. The CDR3 nucleotides are TGTGCCTGGGATCTCGGTCACACAGATACGCAGTATTTT. Using reference TRBV30 and TRBJ2-3 for the parts outside the CDR3, the full variable domain is SQTIHQWPATLVQPVGSPLSLECTVEGTSNPNLYWYRQAAGRGLQLLFYSVGIGQISSEVPQNLSASRPQDRQFILSSKKLLLSDSGFYLCAWDLGHTDTQYFGPGTRLTVL.

In its sample, this clone was seen once. The chain carries TRBV6-1 and TRBJ2-3; TRBD2 agrees at 12 bases. Germline lookup yields CDR1 MNHNS and CDR2 SASEGT. The CDR3 consists of 17 residues. The trim removed 6 bases at V and 0 bases at J, leaving 7 bases unmatched. CDR3 amino acids: CASREWTSGTSTDTQYF. For the CDR3, the DNA is TGTGCCAGCAGAGAATGGACTAGCGGGACTAGCACAGATACGCAGTATTTT.

V and J are TRBV2 and TRBJ2-7, with TRBD2 identical over 7 bases. Germline V gene data show CDR1 as SNHLY and CDR2 as FYNNEI. The CDR3 extends over 14 amino acids. Trimming at V came to 1 base and at J to 6 bases, leaving 6 bases not matched to a gene. The CDR3 spells CASSEEREGFEQYF. In DNA, the CDR3 is TGTGCCAGCAGTGAAGAGCGGGAAGGGTTCGAGCAGTACTTC.

This sequence joins TRBV27 and TRBJ2-7, with D perhaps TRBD2 (7 bases). Per germline, CDR1 MNHEY and CDR2 SMNVEV (reference sequence). The V end was cut by 10 bases, the J end by 6 bases, with 13 bases between. The CDR3 is 11 amino acids. The CDR3 sequence: CATRGAREQYF. CDR3 in DNA: TGTGCCACCCGGGGGGCTCGCGAGCAGTACTTC.

J is TRBJ2-1 and V is TRBV9; 8 positions match TRBD1. Germline V CDR1 and CDR2: SGDLS, YYNGEE. The CDR3 totals 15 residues. The J segment lost 6 bases and the V segment lost 2 bases, leaving 7 bases of the junction unmatched. CDR3 sequence: CASSVWDRPPNEQFF. The CDR3 DNA reads TGTGCCAGCAGCGTCTGGGACAGGCCACCCAATGAGCAGTTCTTC.

The chain uses TRBV12-5 and TRBJ2-3, with 8 bases fitting TRBD1. Trimming cost V 5 bases and J 1 base; bases outside gene matches: 2. The CDR3 has 14 residues. Looked up from germline, CDR1 is LGHNT and CDR2 is FRNRAP. The CDR3 DNA is TGTGCTAGTGGTATGGGACAGGGCACAGATACGCAGTATTTT. Protein product: CASGMGQGTDTQYF. Together with reference TRBV12-5 and TRBJ2-3, the CDR3 gives the full variable domain: DARVTQTPRHKVTEMGQEVTMRCQPILGHNTVFWYRQTMMQGLELLAYFRNRAPLDDSGMPKDRFSAEMPDATLATLKIQPSEPRDSAVYFCASGMGQGTDTQYFGPGTRLTVL.

The chain couples TRBV28 to TRBJ2-3; 8 nucleotides line up with TRBD1. The CDR3 contains 17 residues. CDR1 and CDR2 (germline): MDHEN, SYDVKM. J gave up 1 base and V 4 bases, and 10 bases lay outside the gene matches. The CDR3 DNA is TGTGCCAGCAGTTGGGGCGCTCCAGGGGGCGGCACAGATACGCAGTATTTT. Amino acids: CASSWGAPGGGTDTQYF.

The V and J genes are TRBV4-1 and TRBJ2-7; D is unclear. Germline lookup yields CDR1 MGHRA and CDR2 YSYEKL. V was shortened by 1 base and J by 3 bases, with 13 bases between the two germline ends. CDR3 size: 15 residues. The chain's CDR3 is CASSQASGSGYEQYF. CDR3 DNA: TGCGCCAGCAGCCAAGCATCCGGGTCGGGCTACGAGCAGTACTTC.

The genes are TRBV11-2 and TRBJ2-5, with 12 positions matching TRBD1. The V gene end was trimmed by 5 bases and the J gene end by 8 bases; junction bases not matched to a gene: 18. CDR3 length equals 18 residues. Germline V gene data show CDR1 as SGHAT and CDR2 as FQNNGV. The CDR3 nucleotides read TGTGCCAGCAGCCTCCGTGGGACAGGGGGCCTAGACGTAGTAACCCAGTACTTC. Its translation is CASSLRGTGGLDVVTQYF.

The chain combines TRBV7-6 with TRBJ2-3, with TRBD2 as a possible D gene (6 bases). Germline-derived CDR1 and CDR2 are SGHVS and FNYEAQ. This CDR3 comprises 17 residues. The germline V and J ends were trimmed by 5 bases and 4 bases, with 22 bases remaining between them. Here the CDR3 DNA reads TGTGCCAGCAGCCCCGGACGGGGGACCCCCTGGGCAGATACGCAGTATTTT. Translation: CASSPGRGTPWADTQYF.